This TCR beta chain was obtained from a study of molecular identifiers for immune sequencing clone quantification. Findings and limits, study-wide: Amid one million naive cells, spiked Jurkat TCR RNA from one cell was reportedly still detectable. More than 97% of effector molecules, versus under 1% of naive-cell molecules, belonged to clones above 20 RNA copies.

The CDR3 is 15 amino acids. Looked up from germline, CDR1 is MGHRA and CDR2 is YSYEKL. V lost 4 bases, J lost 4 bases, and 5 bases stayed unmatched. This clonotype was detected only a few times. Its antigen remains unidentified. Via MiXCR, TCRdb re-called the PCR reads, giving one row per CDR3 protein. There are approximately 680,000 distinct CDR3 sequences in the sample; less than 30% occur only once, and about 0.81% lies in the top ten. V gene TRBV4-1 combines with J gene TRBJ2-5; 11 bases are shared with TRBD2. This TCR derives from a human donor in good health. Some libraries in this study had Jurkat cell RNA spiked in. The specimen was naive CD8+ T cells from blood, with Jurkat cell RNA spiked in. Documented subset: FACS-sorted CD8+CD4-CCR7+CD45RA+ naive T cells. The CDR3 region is CASSRGGLAGETQYF. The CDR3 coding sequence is TGCGCCAGCAGCCGAGGTGGACTAGCGGGAGAGACCCAGTACTTC.